What follows are 10 T cell receptor beta chains derived from one specimen sequenced in a study of T cell responses to AZD1222 COVID-19 vaccine. Measured with immunoSEQ multiplex PCR; TCRdb has only the in-frame clones, and not every one. The table records about 110,000 clones, 80% to 95% of them present only once. This specimen was peripheral blood, taken 28 days after the second AZD1222 dose. Source of these receptors: an adult who received the AZD1222 COVID-19 vaccine.

The gene calls are TRBV7-2 and TRBJ1-3; 8 bases are a match to TRBD1. V lost 6 bases to trimming and J lost 2 bases; unmatched junction nucleotides: 9. Germline V gene data show CDR1 as SGHTA and CDR2 as FQGNSA. The CDR3 consists of 16 residues. The DNA of the CDR3 is TGTGCCAGCAGTCTACAACCAGGGGGCGCTGGAAACACCATATATTTT. Its protein is CASSLQPGGAGNTIYF.

The genes are TRBV19 and TRBJ1-1; a weak D match, TRBD1 (6 bases). Germline lookup yields CDR1 LNHDA and CDR2 SQIVND (reference sequence). The CDR3 runs to 14 residues. Trimming took 4 bases from V and 5 from J, leaving 14 bases between them. The CDR3 coding sequence is TGTGCCAGTAGTAGCGCTTTAGGGGGAACTGAAGCTTTCTTT. Translated, it gives CASSSALGGTEAFF.

The genes are TRBV29-1 and TRBJ2-5; D gene ambiguous. V lost 4 bases and J lost 5, with 8 bases in between. The CDR3 extends over 11 amino acids. Germline lookup yields CDR1 SQVTM and CDR2 ANQGSEA. For the CDR3, the DNA is TGCAGCGTTGGGGTTTTGGAGACCCAGTACTTC. It translates to CSVGVLETQYF.

CDR3 DNA sequence: TGTGCCACCAGCACCACCGTGGGAGGGAGAAGTCCCTACAATGAGCAGTTCTTC. Translating gives CATSTTVGGRSPYNEQFF. The chain uses TRBV15 and TRBJ2-1, with 7 bases lining up with TRBD2. Germline loops: CDR1 LNHNV, CDR2 YYDKDF (reference sequence). The CDR3 is 18 residues long. Losses at the gene ends were 4 bases for V and 2 bases for J; bases not matched to a gene: 14.

The chain combines TRBV5-4 with TRBJ2-2; D gene ambiguous. The CDR3 has 15 residues. Trimming shortened V by 2 bases and J by 1 base, and 9 bases separated the two germline ends. Germline assignment: CDR1 SGHNT and CDR2 YYREEE (reference sequence). The CDR3 sequence: CASSLGRKNTGELFF. The CDR3 DNA is TGTGCCAGCAGCTTAGGCAGGAAGAACACCGGGGAGCTGTTTTTT.

The V gene is TRBV4-1, the J gene TRBJ2-7; 9 bases match TRBD2. V lost 1 base and J lost 3; bases outside the gene matches: 1. CDR1 and CDR2 from the germline V gene are MGHRA and YSYEKL. This CDR3 is built from 14 residues. Here the CDR3 DNA reads TGCGCCAGCAGCCAAGGACTAGCGGACTACGAGCAGTACTTC. Its translation is CASSQGLADYEQYF.

The chain joins TRBV4-1 to TRBJ2-2; the match to TRBD2 covers 7 bases. The V gene's germline CDR1 is MGHRA and CDR2 YSYEKL. The CDR3 has 14 residues. The junction had 2 bases not matched to a gene; V was cut back by 1 base and J by 6 bases. This CDR3 is CASSQVGGAGELFF. For the CDR3, the DNA is TGCGCCAGCAGCCAAGTGGGAGGGGCCGGGGAGCTGTTTTTT.

The V call is TRBV27, the J call TRBJ1-6; maybe TRBD1 (6 bases). The CDR3 extends over 16 amino acids. V was trimmed by 0 bases and J by 9 bases, leaving 15 bases between them. Germline V gene data show CDR1 as MNHEY and CDR2 as SMNVEV (reference sequence). The CDR3 region is CASSLSLEGVGSPLHF. CDR3 nucleotide sequence: TGTGCCAGCAGTTTATCGTTGGAGGGGGTCGGTTCACCCCTCCACTTT.

In nucleotides, the CDR3 is TGTGCCAGCAGCGTAGACAATCATTCACCCCTCCACTTT. Translating gives CASSVDNHSPLHF. V usage is TRBV9 and J usage is TRBJ1-6; D gene uncertain. Germline V gene data show CDR1 as SGDLS and CDR2 as YYNGEE. This CDR3 has 13 amino acids. V gave up 0 bases and J gave up 8 bases, with 6 bases separating them. Complete variable domain (other parts from reference TRBV9 and TRBJ1-6): DSGVTQTPKHLITATGQRVTLRCSPRSGDLSVYWYQQSLDQGLQFLIQYYNGEERAKGNILERFSAQQFPDLHSELNLSSLELGDSALYFCASSVDNHSPLHFGNGTRLTVT.

This chain joins TRBV7-9 and TRBJ1-2, with D perhaps matching TRBD1 (6 bases). This CDR3 is built from 12 residues. Trimming removed 1 base at V and 8 bases at J, with 8 bases between. The germline V gene encodes CDR1 SEHNR and CDR2 FQNEAQ (reference sequence). The CDR3 DNA reads TGTGCCAGCAGCTTAGGAGGGGGAGGCTACACCTTC. Its translation: CASSLGGGGYTF. The full variable domain, rest sourced from reference TRBV7-9 and TRBJ1-2, is DTGVSQNPRHKITKRGQNVTFRCDPISEHNRLYWYRQTLGQGPEFLTYFQNEAQLEKSRLLSDRFSAERPKGSFSTLEIQRTEQGDSAMYLCASSLGGGGYTFGSGTRLTVV.